One and the same sample provided the 17 T cell receptor beta chains below, sequenced in a study of blood T cells in healthy people across ages (dated by TCRdb to between 2014 and 2017). Libraries were prepared through 5' RACE. The sequencing machine was an Illumina HiSeq 2500. A second PCR of about 6 to 11 cycles was performed with a sample-barcoded 5' primer and a J-beta primer mix. TCRdb handled the public reads itself, with Q25 trimming in fastp and clone calling in MiXCR, and kept productive beta chains. Each CDR3 protein appears once, grouped with its most common genes and DNA. The sample table contains roughly 1,800,000 distinct CDR3 sequences; only one count was recorded for 49% of them. Approximately 2% of the sample belongs to the ten largest clones. Sample: blood. These receptors were obtained from a woman aged 40 to 55 in good health.

This chain links TRBV5-1 with TRBJ2-1; no definite D call. The CDR3 is 14 amino acids. Deletions cut 0 bases from V and 7 bases from J, with 11 bases between. The germline gives CDR1 SGHRS, CDR2 YFSETQ. The DNA for the CDR3 is TGCGCCAGCAGCTTGGCTTCGAGCCTGAATGAGCAGTTCTTC. Amino acids: CASSLASSLNEQFF. Full variable domain (rest looked up from reference TRBV5-1 and TRBJ2-1): KAGVTQTPRYLIKTRGQQVTLSCSPISGHRSVSWYQQTPGQGLQFLFEYFSETQRNKGNFPGRFSGRQFSNSRSEMNVSTLELGDSALYLCASSLASSLNEQFFGPGTRLTVL.

The gene calls are TRBV9 and TRBJ2-5; TRBD2 aligns across 12 bases. The CDR3 runs to 16 residues. The junction had 10 bases not matched to a gene; V was cut back by 3 bases and J by 7 bases. Germline CDR1 reads SGDLS; CDR2 reads YYNGEE. CDR3 loop: CASSESSSGGAGTQYF. As DNA, the CDR3 is TGTGCCAGCAGCGAATCGTCTAGCGGGGGGGCTGGGACCCAGTACTTC.

There are a few counts of this clonotype. This rearrangement joins TRBV12-3 or TRBV12-4 to TRBJ1-5; no clear D gene. V was cut by 3 bases and J by 2 bases, with 11 bases left in between. CDR3 length: 15 residues. The CDR3 DNA is TGTGCCAGCAGTTTTAGAGACTCGGGCAATCAGCCCCAGCATTTT. Residues: CASSFRDSGNQPQHF.

This clonotype turned up a few times. J is TRBJ1-2 and V is TRBV7-2, with 10 bases lining up with TRBD1. The CDR3 consists of 15 residues. J gave up 8 bases and V 1 base, and 7 bases lay outside the gene matches. Germline CDR1 SGHTA, CDR2 FQGNSA. CDR3 sequence: CASSLGTGGALGYTF. The CDR3 region has the DNA TGTGCCAGCAGCTTAGGGACAGGGGGGGCCTTAGGCTACACCTTC.

In this sample, this clonotype turned up a few times. The chain carries TRBV12-3 or TRBV12-4 and TRBJ2-5, with D possibly matching TRBD2 (5 bases). Trimming stripped 2 bases from V and 2 bases from J, with 12 bases between. The CDR3 consists of 15 residues. The DNA for the CDR3 is TGTGCCAGCAGTTTACGGAGGTCAAAGCAAGAGACCCAGTACTTC. Translation: CASSLRRSKQETQYF.

V is TRBV28 and J is TRBJ2-7; TRBD2 agrees at 10 bases. The CDR3 length is 15 residues. Germline values: CDR1 MDHEN, CDR2 SYDVKM. The junction had 8 bases not matched to a gene; V was cut back by 6 bases and J by 3 bases. The CDR3 DNA reads as TGTGCCAGCAGAACTGAACAGCGGGGGGGCTACGAGCAGTACTTC. This translates into CASRTEQRGGYEQYF.

The chain employs TRBV12-3 or TRBV12-4 and TRBJ1-6, with TRBD1 identical over 8 bases. This CDR3 region has 15 residues. The V segment lost 6 bases and the J segment 7 bases; nucleotides outside the gene matches: 8. CDR3 loop: CASSRDRGWNSPLHF. For the CDR3, the DNA is TGTGCCAGCAGCCGCGACAGGGGATGGAATTCACCCCTCCACTTT.

The table lists this clonotype with a count of one. The chain is built from TRBV15 and TRBJ1-4; D may be TRBD1 (5 bases). Germline-derived CDR1 and CDR2 are LNHNV and YYDKDF (reference sequence). Trimming removed 1 base from V and 8 bases from J, with 17 bases in between. This CDR3 has 16 amino acids. The CDR3 region has the DNA TGTGCCACCAGCAGAGTCTCAGCAGGGAGCGGGGAAAAACTGTTTTTT. It encodes CATSRVSAGSGEKLFF.

CDR3 in DNA: TGCGCCAGCAAAGGACAGGTCACTGAAGCTTTCTTT. It encodes CASKGQVTEAFF. The chain links TRBV10-2 to TRBJ1-1; TRBD1 agrees at 7 bases. CDR3 length equals 12 residues. CDR1 and CDR2 (germline): WSHSY, SAAADI. Trimming at V came to 7 bases and at J to 4 bases, leaving 3 bases not matched to a gene.

This clonotype was observed a single time. This chain joins TRBV12-3 or TRBV12-4 and TRBJ2-1, with D possibly being TRBD1 (6 bases). V was cut by 6 bases and J by 6 bases, with 18 bases left in between. The CDR3 has 15 residues. CDR3 amino acids: CASSPQGVGVNEQFF. The CDR3 region has the DNA TGTGCCAGCAGCCCACAGGGTGTGGGTGTCAATGAGCAGTTCTTC.

The genes are TRBV6-2 or TRBV6-3 and TRBJ2-4; TRBD2 might be the D (5 bases). The CDR3 is made up of 14 amino acids. CDR1 is MNHEY, CDR2 SVGEGT, per germline. The germline V and J ends were trimmed by 10 bases and 0 bases, with 13 bases remaining between them. The CDR3 nucleotides read TGTGCCACCGAAAAGGAGGCAGCCAAAAACATTCAGTACTTC. Translating gives CATEKEAAKNIQYF.

The genes are TRBV4-1 and TRBJ1-2, with TRBD1 identical over 9 bases. V trimming: 2 bases; J trimming: 2 bases; junction bases outside the gene matches: 9. CDR3 size: 17 residues. Germline values: CDR1 MGHRA, CDR2 YSYEKL. The CDR3 DNA is TGCGCCAGCAGCCAATTTCCCCGCGGGACAGGGAACTATGGCTACACCTTC. Translating gives CASSQFPRGTGNYGYTF.

This clonotype has more than one count but fewer than ten. The chain has TRBV6-2 or TRBV6-3 and TRBJ1-1, with a tentative D call TRBD1 (5 bases). CDR3 size: 13 residues. V was pared by 9 bases and J by 0 bases, with 11 bases between. Germline V CDR1 and CDR2: MNHEY, SVGEGT. The CDR3 nucleotides read TGTGCCAGTACGACAGCTTTGAACACTGAAGCTTTCTTT. It specifies CASTTALNTEAFF.

This rearrangement joins TRBV6-5 to TRBJ2-4; perhaps TRBD1 as D (6 bases). The better agreement between TRBJ2-7 and the DNA end casts doubt on the J call. This CDR3 is 12 amino acids long. Germline values: CDR1 MNHEY, CDR2 SVGAGI. CDR3 nucleotide sequence: TGTGCCAGCAGAGGGGGTCCCCACGAGCAGTACTTC. Translating it yields CASRGGPHEQYF.

The chain uses TRBV2 and TRBJ2-3; 10 positions match TRBD2. CDR1 is SNHLY and CDR2 is FYNNEI in the germline V gene. J lost 9 bases, V lost 11 bases, and 14 bases had no gene match. This CDR3 is 14 amino acids long. The CDR3 spells CASGTSATLTTQYF. In DNA form, the CDR3 reads TGTGCCTCCGGGACTAGCGCCACCTTAACGACGCAGTATTTT.

V usage is TRBV4-2 and J usage is TRBJ2-1; D is unclear. Germline CDR1 and CDR2: LGHNA and YNFKEQ. There are 13 residues in the CDR3. V lost 1 base and J 9 bases, leaving 10 bases between the germline ends. CDR3 loop: CASSQVESVEQFF. CDR3 in DNA: TGTGCCAGCAGCCAAGTAGAATCCGTTGAGCAGTTCTTC.

This clonotype was found a few times. The V call is TRBV4-1, the J call TRBJ2-3; 8 nucleotides match TRBD2. Germline V gives CDR1 MGHRA, CDR2 YSYEKL. This CDR3 spans 17 amino acids. V was pared by 3 bases and J by 2 bases, with 10 bases of the junction left unmatched. The CDR3 DNA sequence: TGCGCCAGCAGCCAGAAGAATCCTAGCGGGCCCACAGATACGCAGTATTTT. Amino acids: CASSQKNPSGPTDTQYF.